The 25 T cell receptor beta chains below all came from one sample that was sequenced in a study of T cells in Graves' hyperthyroidism and ophthalmopathy. What was amplified from RNA transcripts were TCR beta CDR3 regions. The HTBI primer set served for first-round RT-PCR of the TCR CDR3. TCRdb fed the multiplex PCR reads into MiXCR, producing one record per CDR3 protein. The sample includes 500,000 to 600,000 distinct CDR3 sequences, 16% seen only once; the top ten take 18%. The sequencing input was blood. The receptors originated from a woman under 30 with Graves' hyperthyroidism.

This chain links TRBV5-4 with TRBJ2-1, with D unclear. The CDR3 consists of 15 residues. Germline CDR1 and CDR2: SGHNT and YYREEE (reference sequence). Trimming shortened V by 2 bases and J by 0 bases, and 9 bases separated the two germline ends. The DNA of the CDR3 is TGTGCCAGCAGCTTTGGCGGACCCTCCTACAATGAGCAGTTCTTC. Protein: CASSFGGPSYNEQFF.

This chain connects TRBV24-1 to TRBJ2-1; D is unclear. V was cut by 9 bases and J by 3 bases, with 5 bases left in between. The CDR3 consists of 11 residues. Germline V gene data show CDR1 as KGHDR and CDR2 as SFDVKD. The CDR3, as DNA: TGTGCCACCGGGTTCTACAATGAGCAGTTCTTC. Translated: CATGFYNEQFF.

This clonotype occurred many times. J is TRBJ2-7 and V is TRBV28; 13 nucleotides match TRBD2. This CDR3 has 16 residues. V was clipped by 2 bases and J by 6 bases; unmatched bases: 7. CDR1 is MDHEN and CDR2 is SYDVKM in the germline V gene. CDR3 bases: TGTGCCAGCAGTTTACGGACTAGCGGGAGAAGGACCGAGCAGTACTTC. Protein product: CASSLRTSGRRTEQYF.

At least ten counts were recorded for this clonotype. The genes are TRBV3-1 and TRBJ1-1; D gene uncertain. The germline V and J ends were trimmed by 4 bases and 1 base, with 13 bases remaining between them. CDR1 and CDR2 from the germline V gene are LGHDT and YNNKEL (reference sequence). The CDR3 contains 15 residues. This CDR3 reads CASSPRRASNTEAFF. The CDR3, as DNA: TGTGCCAGCAGCCCGAGGAGGGCTTCGAACACTGAAGCTTTCTTT.

The chain couples TRBV3-1 to TRBJ2-1, with TRBD2 identical over 9 bases. Germline V gene data show CDR1 as LGHDT and CDR2 as YNNKEL (reference sequence). V shed 5 bases and J 4 bases; nucleotides not matched to a gene: 6. The CDR3 length is 15 residues. The DNA of the CDR3 is TGTGCCAGCAGCTGGTCAGCGGGAGGTTACAATGAGCAGTTCTTC. Translated: CASSWSAGGYNEQFF.

This clonotype was seen many times. The chain has TRBV6-1 and TRBJ2-3, with 11 bases fitting TRBD2. The CDR3 runs to 18 residues. Germline V gives CDR1 MNHNS, CDR2 SASEGT. Germline trimming cut 0 bases from V and 2 bases from J; bases unmatched to any gene: 7. CDR3 loop: CASSEATSGSFSTDTQYF. The CDR3 region has the DNA TGTGCCAGCAGTGAAGCAACTAGCGGGAGTTTTTCCACAGATACGCAGTATTTT.

V is TRBV4-3 and J is TRBJ1-5; D possibly corresponds to TRBD1 (5 bases). Germline CDR1 is LGHNA and CDR2 is YSLEER. V gave up 1 base and J gave up 6 bases, with 13 bases separating them. This CDR3 is 15 amino acids long. The CDR3 reads CASSQGGAVGQPQHF. As DNA, the CDR3 is TGCGCCAGCAGCCAAGGAGGGGCGGTGGGTCAGCCCCAGCATTTT.

This clonotype was seen at least ten times. J is TRBJ2-3 and V is TRBV20-1; 12 bases are shared with TRBD2. Unmatched junction bases numbered 7, after V lost 3 bases and J lost 6 bases. CDR1 DFQATT and CDR2 SNEGSKA come from the germline V gene (reference sequence). The CDR3 runs to 15 residues. CDR3 protein: CSASALAGGGDTQYF. The CDR3, as DNA: TGCAGTGCTAGTGCACTAGCGGGGGGAGGGGATACGCAGTATTTT.

This chain uses TRBV20-1 with TRBJ2-5; D is possibly TRBD1 (6 bases). Looked up from germline, CDR1 is DFQATT and CDR2 is SNEGSKA (reference sequence). V was cut by 6 bases and J by 1 base, with 9 bases left in between. This CDR3 has 12 residues. CDR3 nucleotides: TGCAGTGCAGGGACACCCCAAGAGACCCAGTACTTC. This sequence encodes CSAGTPQETQYF.

The gene calls are TRBV7-2 and TRBJ2-5, with D possibly being TRBD1 or TRBD2 (5 bases each). CDR3 length: 15 residues. The germline V gene encodes CDR1 SGHTA and CDR2 FQGNSA. The ends were cut back, 0 bases at V and 5 bases at J, with 13 bases in the middle. CDR3 amino acids: CASSLALGGRETQYF. In DNA form, the CDR3 reads TGTGCCAGCAGCTTAGCCCTTGGGGGACGGGAGACCCAGTACTTC.

This clonotype was seen at least ten times. The chain employs TRBV28 and TRBJ2-7, with D perhaps given as TRBD1 or TRBD2 (5 bases each). Germline CDR1 is MDHEN and CDR2 is SYDVKM. The CDR3 sequence is 14 residues long. V lost 8 bases, J lost 3 bases, and 17 bases lay in between. This chain's CDR3 is CASDPGTGHYEQYF. The CDR3 nucleotides read TGTGCCAGCGACCCGGGAACGGGGCACTACGAGCAGTACTTC. The full variable domain, in which reference TRBV28 and TRBJ2-7 provide the parts outside the CDR3, is DVKVTQSSRYLVKRTGEKVFLECVQDMDHENMFWYRQDPGLGLRLIYFSYDVKMKEKGDIPEGYSVSREKKERFSLILESASTNQTSMYLCASDPGTGHYEQYFGPGTRLTVT.

The V call is TRBV4-2, the J call TRBJ1-5, with TRBD1 matching 7 bases. Germline values: CDR1 LGHNA, CDR2 YNFKEQ. The CDR3 totals 15 residues. V was pared by 0 bases and J by 4 bases, with 3 bases of the junction left unmatched. The DNA of the CDR3 is TGTGCCAGCAGCCAAGATGGACAGGAGAATCAGCCCCAGCATTTT. Translation: CASSQDGQENQPQHF.

The sample holds many counts of this clonotype. V usage is TRBV7-9 and J usage is TRBJ2-1; tentatively, D is TRBD1 (5 bases). CDR3 length equals 14 residues. V dropped 5 bases and J dropped 9 bases, with 17 bases sitting between them. The V gene's germline CDR1 is SEHNR and CDR2 FQNEAQ (reference sequence). In nucleotides, the CDR3 is TGTGCCAGCAGCGAACCCCGCTCAAGGGGTGAGCAGTTCTTC. Translating gives CASSEPRSRGEQFF.

This clonotype came up a few times. The V call is TRBV20-1, the J call TRBJ1-2, with TRBD1 matching 7 bases. The CDR3 spans 12 residues. Germline CDR1 reads DFQATT; CDR2 reads SNEGSKA (reference sequence). Trimming cost V 5 bases and J 4 bases; bases outside gene matches: 4. CDR3 DNA: TGCAGTGCTCAGACAGGGCCCTATGGCTACACCTTC. Amino acids: CSAQTGPYGYTF.

Comment on this clonotype: Its ends do not fully match the called genes, so a read error is possible. V gene TRBV28 combines with J gene TRBJ2-7, with TRBD1 matching 10 bases. Germline V lookup: CDR1 MDHEN, CDR2 SYDVKM. The length of the CDR3 is 14 residues. This CDR3 reads CATRDRGLYYERYF. CDR3 DNA: TGTGCCACCCGGGACAGGGGACTTTACTACGAGCGGTACTTC.

Of note for this clonotype: A much larger clone lies a single base off, so this may be a read error. This chain connects TRBV28 to TRBJ2-5; the D gene could be TRBD1 or TRBD2 (7 bases each). This CDR3 is 17 amino acids long. Germline assignment: CDR1 MDHEN and CDR2 SYDVKM. V lost 4 bases, J lost 0 bases, and 18 bases lay in between. This CDR3 is CASSSTWEGAYQETQYF. In DNA, the CDR3 is TGTGCCAGCAGTTCCACCTGGGAGGGGGCCTACCAAGAGACCCAGTACTTC.

In regard to this clonotype: This sequence may be a read error, since a much larger clone differs from it by one base. The chain employs TRBV2 and TRBJ2-1; no firm D call. The J call may not be correct, given that the DNA end is closer to TRBJ2-7. The CDR3 length is 15 residues. Per germline, CDR1 SNHLY and CDR2 FYNNEI. The chain's CDR3 is CASSVGLRSYNEQYF. The DNA of the CDR3 is TGTGCCAGCAGTGTGGGGTTACGCTCCTACAATGAGCAGTACTTC.

The chain has TRBV5-4 and TRBJ2-2, with 7 bases fitting TRBD1. CDR3 length: 14 residues. Losses at the gene ends were 0 bases for V and 5 bases for J; bases not matched to a gene: 1. Germline CDR1 SGHNT, CDR2 YYREEE (reference sequence). This CDR3 is CASSLAQGTGELFF. Here the CDR3 DNA reads TGTGCCAGCAGCTTGGCACAGGGGACCGGGGAGCTGTTTTTT.

The chain carries TRBV6-1 and TRBJ1-2; 9 bases are a match to TRBD1. The CDR3 runs 14 residues. CDR1 is MNHNS, CDR2 SASEGT, per germline. Trimming took 5 bases from V and 12 from J; bases not matched to a gene: 13. The CDR3 DNA follows: TGTGCCAGCAGTCAGACAACAGGGGGCCAAAACGACACCTTC. This encodes CASSQTTGGQNDTF.

The J gene is TRBJ1-1, the V gene TRBV27; possible D gene TRBD1, 5 bases. V lost 0 bases, J lost 5 bases, and 13 bases lay in between. The CDR3 is 15 amino acids. The germline gives CDR1 MNHEY, CDR2 SMNVEV (reference sequence). CDR3 region: CASSLSMAGNTEAFF. CDR3 DNA sequence: TGTGCCAGCAGTTTATCGATGGCAGGGAATACTGAAGCTTTCTTT.

This rearrangement joins TRBV20-1 to TRBJ1-2; D is undetermined. The V gene's germline CDR1 is DFQATT and CDR2 SNEGSKA (reference sequence). Deletions cut 3 bases from V and 0 bases from J, with 11 bases between. This CDR3 contains 14 residues. The CDR3 DNA reads as TGCAGTGCTAGCGTCCACGGGCCTAACTATGGCTACACCTTC. Translated, it gives CSASVHGPNYGYTF.

This clonotype occurred many times. The chain carries TRBV6-2 or TRBV6-3 and TRBJ2-7; the D gene is possibly TRBD1 (6 bases). V was pared by 3 bases and J by 2 bases, with 8 bases between. Germline V lookup: CDR1 MNHEY, CDR2 SVGEGT. This CDR3 comprises 13 residues. CDR3 residues: CASSYNRAYEQYF. The CDR3 bases are TGTGCCAGCAGTTATAACAGGGCCTACGAGCAGTACTTC.

Written as DNA, the CDR3 is TGTGCCTGGAGTGTAGGCGGGAGGTCAATTGGTAATGAGCAGTTCTTC. Its protein product is CAWSVGGRSIGNEQFF. The V and J genes are TRBV30 and TRBJ2-1; 8 bases are a match to TRBD2. CDR3 length: 16 residues. Trimming at V came to 0 bases and at J to 7 bases, leaving 11 bases not matched to a gene. Germline lookup yields CDR1 GTSNPN and CDR2 SVGIG (reference sequence).

This clonotype was seen ten or more times. V and J are TRBV12-3 or TRBV12-4 and TRBJ1-1; no clear D gene. V was trimmed by 2 bases and J by 1 base, leaving 17 bases between them. This CDR3 has 17 amino acids. CDR3 amino acids: CASSLRTQGRKNTEAFF. The CDR3 DNA reads TGTGCCAGCAGTTTACGGACCCAAGGGAGAAAGAACACTGAAGCTTTCTTT.

The table lists this clonotype with many counts. The chain is built from TRBV20-1 and TRBJ1-2, with D possibly being TRBD1 (6 bases). The ends were cut back, 0 bases at V and 6 bases at J, with 11 bases in the middle. Germline CDR1 and CDR2: DFQATT and SNEGSKA (reference sequence). CDR3 length: 13 amino acids. In DNA form, the CDR3 reads TGCAGTGCTAGAGAGGCAGGGGTAAATGGCTACACCTTC. Protein product: CSAREAGVNGYTF.